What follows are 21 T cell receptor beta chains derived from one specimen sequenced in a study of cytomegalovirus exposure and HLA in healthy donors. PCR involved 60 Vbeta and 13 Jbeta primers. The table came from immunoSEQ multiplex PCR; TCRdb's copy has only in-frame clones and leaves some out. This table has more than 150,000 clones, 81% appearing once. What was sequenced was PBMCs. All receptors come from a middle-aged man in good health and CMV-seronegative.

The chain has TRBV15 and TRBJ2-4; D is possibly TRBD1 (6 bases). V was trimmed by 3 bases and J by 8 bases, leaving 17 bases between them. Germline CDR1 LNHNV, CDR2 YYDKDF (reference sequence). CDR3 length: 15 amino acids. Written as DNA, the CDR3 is TGTGCCACCAGCAGGGTCCAGGGGCCTAGGGACATTCAGTACTTC. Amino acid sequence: CATSRVQGPRDIQYF.

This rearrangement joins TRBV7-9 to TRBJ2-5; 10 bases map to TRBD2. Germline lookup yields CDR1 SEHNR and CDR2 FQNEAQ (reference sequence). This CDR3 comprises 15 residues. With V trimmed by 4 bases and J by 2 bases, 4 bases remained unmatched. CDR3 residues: CASSSSLAGQETQYF. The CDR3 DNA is TGTGCCAGCAGCTCCTCACTAGCGGGGCAAGAGACCCAGTACTTC.

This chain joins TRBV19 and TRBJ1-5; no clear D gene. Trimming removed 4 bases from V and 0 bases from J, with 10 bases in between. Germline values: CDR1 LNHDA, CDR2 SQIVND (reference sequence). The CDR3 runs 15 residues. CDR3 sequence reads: CASSKEPYSNQPQHF. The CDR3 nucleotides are TGTGCCAGTAGTAAGGAGCCGTATAGCAATCAGCCCCAGCATTTT.

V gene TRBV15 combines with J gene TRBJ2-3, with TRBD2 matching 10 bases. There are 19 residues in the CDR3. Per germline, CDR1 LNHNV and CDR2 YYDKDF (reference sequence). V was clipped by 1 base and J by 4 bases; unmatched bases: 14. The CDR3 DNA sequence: TGTGCCACCAGCAGAGTAGGGGTAGCGGGGGGTCCAGCCGCAGATACGCAGTATTTT. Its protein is CATSRVGVAGGPAADTQYF.

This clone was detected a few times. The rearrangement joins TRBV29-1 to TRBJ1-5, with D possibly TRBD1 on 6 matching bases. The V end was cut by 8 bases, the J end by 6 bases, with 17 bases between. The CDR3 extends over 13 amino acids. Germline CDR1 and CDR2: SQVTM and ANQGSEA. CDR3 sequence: CSSSQGPGQPQHF. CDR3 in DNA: TGCAGCTCCTCGCAGGGGCCGGGTCAGCCCCAGCATTTT.

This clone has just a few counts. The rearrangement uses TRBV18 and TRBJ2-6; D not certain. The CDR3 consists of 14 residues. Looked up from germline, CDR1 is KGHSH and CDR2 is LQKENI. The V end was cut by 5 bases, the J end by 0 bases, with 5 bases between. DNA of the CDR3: TGTGCCAGCTCAGAGGTCTCTGGGGCCAACGTCCTGACTTTC. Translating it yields CASSEVSGANVLTF.

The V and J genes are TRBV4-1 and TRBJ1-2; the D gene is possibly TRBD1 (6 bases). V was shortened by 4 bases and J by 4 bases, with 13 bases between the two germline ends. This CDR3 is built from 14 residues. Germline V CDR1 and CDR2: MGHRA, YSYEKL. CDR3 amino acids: CASSPADRAYGYTF. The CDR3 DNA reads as TGCGCCAGCAGCCCGGCGGACAGAGCCTATGGCTACACCTTC.

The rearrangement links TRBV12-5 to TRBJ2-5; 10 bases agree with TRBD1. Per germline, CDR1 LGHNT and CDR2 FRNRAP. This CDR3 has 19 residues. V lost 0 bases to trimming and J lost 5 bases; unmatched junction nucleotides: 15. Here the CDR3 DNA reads TGTGCTAGTGGTTTGGTAAGGGCCCCGGGACAGGGGAGACTGGAGACCCAGTACTTC. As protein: CASGLVRAPGQGRLETQYF.

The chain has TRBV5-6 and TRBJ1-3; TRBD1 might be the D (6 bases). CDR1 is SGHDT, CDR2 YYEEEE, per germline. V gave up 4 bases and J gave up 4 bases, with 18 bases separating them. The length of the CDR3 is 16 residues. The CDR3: CASSTAPAGGGNTIYF. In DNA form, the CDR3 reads TGTGCCAGCAGCACGGCGCCGGCTGGGGGCGGAAACACCATATATTTT.

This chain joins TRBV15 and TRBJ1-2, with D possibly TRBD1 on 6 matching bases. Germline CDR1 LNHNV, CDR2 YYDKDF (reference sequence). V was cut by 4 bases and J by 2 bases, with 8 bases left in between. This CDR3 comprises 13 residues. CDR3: CATSTGDNYGYTF. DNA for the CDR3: TGTGCCACCAGCACAGGGGACAACTATGGCTACACCTTC.

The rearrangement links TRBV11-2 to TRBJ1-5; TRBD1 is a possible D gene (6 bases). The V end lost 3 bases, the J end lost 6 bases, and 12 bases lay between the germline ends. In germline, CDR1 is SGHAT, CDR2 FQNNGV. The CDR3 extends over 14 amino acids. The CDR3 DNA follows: TGTGCCAGCAGCTTTGGCGGGGGCGCTCAGCCCCAGCATTTT. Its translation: CASSFGGGAQPQHF.

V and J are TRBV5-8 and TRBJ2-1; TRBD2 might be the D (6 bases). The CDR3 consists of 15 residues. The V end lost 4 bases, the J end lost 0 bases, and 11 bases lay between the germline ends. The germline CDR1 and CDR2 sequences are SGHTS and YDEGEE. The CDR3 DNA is TGTGCCAGCAGCCCGGAGGGGAGCTCCTACAATGAGCAGTTCTTC. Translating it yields CASSPEGSSYNEQFF.

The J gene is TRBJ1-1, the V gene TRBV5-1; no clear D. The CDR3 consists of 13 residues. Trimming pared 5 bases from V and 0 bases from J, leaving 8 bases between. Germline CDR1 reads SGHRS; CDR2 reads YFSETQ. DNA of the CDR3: TGCGCCAGCAGTAGGACTGTGAACACTGAAGCTTTCTTT. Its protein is CASSRTVNTEAFF.

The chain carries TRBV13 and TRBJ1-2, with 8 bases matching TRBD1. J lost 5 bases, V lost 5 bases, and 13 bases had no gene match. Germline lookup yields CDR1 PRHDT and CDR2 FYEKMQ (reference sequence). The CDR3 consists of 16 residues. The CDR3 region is CASSPSRDRNPYGYTF. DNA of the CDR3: TGTGCCAGCAGCCCGTCCCGGGACAGGAATCCGTATGGCTACACCTTC.

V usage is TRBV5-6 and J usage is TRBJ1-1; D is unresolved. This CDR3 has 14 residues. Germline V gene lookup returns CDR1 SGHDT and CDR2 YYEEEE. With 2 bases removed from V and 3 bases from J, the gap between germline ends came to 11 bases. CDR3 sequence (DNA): TGTGCCAGCAGCTTTAGCGGGGTTCACACTGAAGCTTTCTTT. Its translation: CASSFSGVHTEAFF.

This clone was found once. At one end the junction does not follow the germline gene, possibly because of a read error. The CDR3, as DNA: TGTTCCAGCAGCAATCAGGGGGCATTCGGCACCGGGGAGCTGTTTTTT. Its protein is CSSSNQGAFGTGELFF. The chain combines TRBV7-9 with TRBJ2-2, with TRBD1 identical over 8 bases. There are 16 residues in the CDR3. Germline CDR1 reads SEHNR; CDR2 reads FQNEAQ (reference sequence).

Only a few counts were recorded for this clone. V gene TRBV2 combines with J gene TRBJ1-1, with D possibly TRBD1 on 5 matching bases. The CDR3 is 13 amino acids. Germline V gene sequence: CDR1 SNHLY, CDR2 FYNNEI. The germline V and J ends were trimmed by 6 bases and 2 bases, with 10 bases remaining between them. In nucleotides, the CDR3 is TGTGCCAGCAGAGTCGGACAAAACACTGAAGCTTTCTTT. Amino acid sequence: CASRVGQNTEAFF. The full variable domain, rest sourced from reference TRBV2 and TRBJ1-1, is EPEVTQTPSHQVTQMGQEVILRCVPISNHLYFYWYRQILGQKVEFLVSFYNNEISEKSEIFDDQFSVERPDGSNFTLKIRSTKLEDSAMYFCASRVGQNTEAFFGQGTRLTVV.

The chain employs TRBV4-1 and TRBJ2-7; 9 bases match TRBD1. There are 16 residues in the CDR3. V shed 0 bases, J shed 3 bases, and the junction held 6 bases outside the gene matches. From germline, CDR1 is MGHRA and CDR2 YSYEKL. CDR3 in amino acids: CASSQEVWDRDYEQYF. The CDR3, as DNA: TGCGCCAGCAGCCAAGAGGTTTGGGACAGGGACTACGAGCAGTACTTC.

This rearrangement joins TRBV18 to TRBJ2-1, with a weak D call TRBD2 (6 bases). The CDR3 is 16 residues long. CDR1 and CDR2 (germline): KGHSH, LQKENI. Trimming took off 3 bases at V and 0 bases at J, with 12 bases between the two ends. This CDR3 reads CASSPLWGDSYNEQFF. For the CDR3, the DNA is TGTGCCAGCTCACCCCTATGGGGGGACTCCTACAATGAGCAGTTCTTC. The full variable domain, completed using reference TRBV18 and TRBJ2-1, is NAGVMQNPRHLVRRRGQEARLRCSPMKGHSHVYWYRQLPEEGLKFMVYLQKENIIDESGMPKERFSAEFPKEGPSILRIQQVVRGDSAAYFCASSPLWGDSYNEQFFGPGTRLTVL.

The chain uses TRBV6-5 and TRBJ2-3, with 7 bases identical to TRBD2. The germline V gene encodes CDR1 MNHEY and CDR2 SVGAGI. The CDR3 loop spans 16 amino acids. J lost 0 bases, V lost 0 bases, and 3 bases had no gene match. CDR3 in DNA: TGTGCCAGCAGTTACTCGAGCGGGGCTAGCACAGATACGCAGTATTTT. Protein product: CASSYSSGASTDTQYF.

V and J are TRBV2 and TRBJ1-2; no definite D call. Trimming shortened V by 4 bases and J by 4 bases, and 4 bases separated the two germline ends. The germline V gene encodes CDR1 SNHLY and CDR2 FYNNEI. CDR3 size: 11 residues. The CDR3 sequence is CASSGAYGYTF. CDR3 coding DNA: TGTGCCAGCAGTGGGGCCTATGGCTACACCTTC. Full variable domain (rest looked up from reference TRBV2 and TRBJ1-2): EPEVTQTPSHQVTQMGQEVILRCVPISNHLYFYWYRQILGQKVEFLVSFYNNEISEKSEIFDDQFSVERPDGSNFTLKIRSTKLEDSAMYFCASSGAYGYTFGSGTRLTVV.